This paragraph covers one T cell receptor beta chain sequence. The CDR3 has 12 amino acids. CDR1 is SQVTM and CDR2 is ANQGSEA in the germline V gene. V lost 4 bases and J 11 bases, leaving 17 bases between the germline ends. This entry is derived from a study of blood T cell repertoires in COVID-19. Whole-study context: Acute-phase and convalescent COVID-19 samples originated in the United States, Italy and Spain. Sample material is recorded as cDNA or gDNA derived from T cells, B-cell-depleted T cells, or PBMCs.

Original processing notes: Quantification of nucleated cells was approximated via reference gene primer amplification. Generated by immunoSEQ multiplex PCR, the TCRdb table keeps only in-frame clones and is missing some. V, J and clone size were drawn from that table, and D and trimming were deduced from the DNA. Of 250,000 to 300,000 clones detected, approximately 83% appear once; the ten largest clones hold roughly 9.6%. The V and J genes are TRBV29-1 and TRBJ1-1; D call uncertain. This sequence was found in a woman in her sixties or seventies with acute or convalescent COVID-19. Sequenced material: peripheral blood. DNA of the CDR3: TGCAGCGTTGTGGTTAGTTCCCGCTCCGCTTTCTTT. Translating gives CSVVVSSRSAFF.